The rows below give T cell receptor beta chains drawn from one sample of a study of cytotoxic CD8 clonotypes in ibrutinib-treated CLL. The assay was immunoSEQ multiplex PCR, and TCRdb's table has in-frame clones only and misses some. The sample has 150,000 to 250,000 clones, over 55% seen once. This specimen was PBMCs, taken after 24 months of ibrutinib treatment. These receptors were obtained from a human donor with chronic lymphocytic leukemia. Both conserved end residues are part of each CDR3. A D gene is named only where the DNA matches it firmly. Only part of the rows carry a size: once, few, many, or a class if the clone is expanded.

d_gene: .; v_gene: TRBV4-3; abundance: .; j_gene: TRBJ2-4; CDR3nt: TGCGCCAGCAGCCAACTTTGGGGTGGCAAAAACATTCAGTACTTC; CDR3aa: CASSQLWGGKNIQYF
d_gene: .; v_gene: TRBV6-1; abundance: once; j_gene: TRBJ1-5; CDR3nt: TGTGCCAGCAGTATCCAACTCGATAGCAATCAGCCCCAGCATTTT; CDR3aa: CASSIQLDSNQPQHF
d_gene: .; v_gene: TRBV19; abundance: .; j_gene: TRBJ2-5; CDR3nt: TGTGCCAGTAGTATCACTAGGTTGGAGACCCAGTACTTC; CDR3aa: CASSITRLETQYF
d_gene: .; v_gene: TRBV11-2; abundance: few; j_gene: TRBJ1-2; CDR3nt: TGTGCCAGCAGCTTAGATATACAGGATAGATATGGCTACACCTTC; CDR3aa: CASSLDIQDRYGYTF
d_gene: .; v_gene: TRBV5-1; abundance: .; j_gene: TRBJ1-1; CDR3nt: TGCGCCAGCAGCTTGGCCCGCCGTTTTGAAGCTTTCTTT; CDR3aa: CASSLARRFEAFF
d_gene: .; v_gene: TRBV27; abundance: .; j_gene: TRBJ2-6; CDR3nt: TGTGCCAGCAGTCCCAACAGGGGGGGTAGGTCTGGGGCCAACGTCCTGACTTTC; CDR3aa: CASSPNRGGRSGANVLTF
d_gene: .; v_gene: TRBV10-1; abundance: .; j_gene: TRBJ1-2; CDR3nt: TGCGCCAGCACCCTGGGCGCATTTACGGGCTACACCTTC; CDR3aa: CASTLGAFTGYTF
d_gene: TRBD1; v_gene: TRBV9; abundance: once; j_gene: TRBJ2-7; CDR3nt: TGTGCCAGCAGCGTTCCCTGGGACAGCCGAACGTACGAGCAGTACTTC; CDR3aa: CASSVPWDSRTYEQYF
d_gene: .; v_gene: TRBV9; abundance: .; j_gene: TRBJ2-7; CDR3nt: TGTGCCAGCAGCAACCGGGACGGTCGGAACGAGCAGTACTTC; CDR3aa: CASSNRDGRNEQYF
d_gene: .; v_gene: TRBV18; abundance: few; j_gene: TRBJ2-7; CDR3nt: TGTGCCAGCTCACCAAACAGCGACTACGAGCAGTACTTC; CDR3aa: CASSPNSDYEQYF
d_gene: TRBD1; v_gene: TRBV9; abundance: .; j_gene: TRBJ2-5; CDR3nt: TGTGCCAGCAGCCCAGGGACAGGGGAGGGAGAGACCCAGTACTTC; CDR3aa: CASSPGTGEGETQYF
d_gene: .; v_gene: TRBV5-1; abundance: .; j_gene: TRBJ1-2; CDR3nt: TGCGCCAGCAGCTTGGAAGGCCTTGCTAACTATGGCTACACCTTC; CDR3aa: CASSLEGLANYGYTF
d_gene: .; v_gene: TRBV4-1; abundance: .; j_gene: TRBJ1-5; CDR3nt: TGCGCCAGCAGCCAGGCACAGGGTCCGGCCGGCAATCAGCCCCAGCATTTT; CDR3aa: CASSQAQGPAGNQPQHF
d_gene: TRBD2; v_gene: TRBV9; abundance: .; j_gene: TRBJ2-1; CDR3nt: TGTGCCAGCAGCGATGCAAATAGCGGGCAAGGTATGGCGGAGCAGTTCTTC; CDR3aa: CASSDANSGQGMAEQFF
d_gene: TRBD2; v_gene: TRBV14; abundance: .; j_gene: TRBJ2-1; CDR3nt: TGTGCCAGCAGCCACCTTAGCGGGAGGGCGGGGAGTGAGCAGTTCTTC; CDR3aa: CASSHLSGRAGSEQFF
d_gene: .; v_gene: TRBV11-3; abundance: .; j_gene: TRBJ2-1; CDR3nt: TGTGCCAGCAGCTTAGAGGAGGGAACATACAATGAGCAGTTCTTC; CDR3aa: CASSLEEGTYNEQFF
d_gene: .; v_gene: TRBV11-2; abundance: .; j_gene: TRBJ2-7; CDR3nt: TGTGCCAGCAGCTTCCCAAGGGGGCCCGCGGGGCTATACGAGCAGTACTTC; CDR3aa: CASSFPRGPAGLYEQYF
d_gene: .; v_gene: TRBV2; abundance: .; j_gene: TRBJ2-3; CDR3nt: TGTGCCAGCAGTGAATCAGGGGTCCTCACAGATACGCAGTATTTT; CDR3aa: CASSESGVLTDTQYF
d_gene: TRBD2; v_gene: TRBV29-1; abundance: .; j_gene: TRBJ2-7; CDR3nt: TGCAGCGTTGAAGATTGGGGGGGAGCGGATTACGAGCAGTACTTC; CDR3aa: CSVEDWGGADYEQYF
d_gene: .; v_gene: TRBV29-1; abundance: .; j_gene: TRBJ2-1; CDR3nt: TGCAGCGTTGTTTTAGACAGGAACTACAATGAGCAGTTCTTC; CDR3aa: CSVVLDRNYNEQFF
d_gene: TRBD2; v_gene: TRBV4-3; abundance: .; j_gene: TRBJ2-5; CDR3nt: TGCGCCAGCAGCCAAGATCGGGAGGTACAAGAGACCCAGTACTTC; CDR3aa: CASSQDREVQETQYF
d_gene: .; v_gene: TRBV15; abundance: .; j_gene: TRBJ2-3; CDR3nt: TGTGCCACCAGCAGATCCCACGCAGATACGCAGTATTTT; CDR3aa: CATSRSHADTQYF
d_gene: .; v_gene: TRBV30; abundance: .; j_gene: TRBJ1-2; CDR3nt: TGTGCCTGCCCGAACATCCTACTCTATGGCTACACCTTC; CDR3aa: CACPNILLYGYTF
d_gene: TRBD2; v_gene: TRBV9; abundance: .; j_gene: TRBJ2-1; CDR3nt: TGTGCCAGCAGCGCCGCCGGCTCCGGACTAGCCAGGAATGAGCAGTTCTTC; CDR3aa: CASSAAGSGLARNEQFF
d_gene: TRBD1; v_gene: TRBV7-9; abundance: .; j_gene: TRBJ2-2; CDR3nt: TGTGCCAGCAGCCCGACGCCGGGACAGGAGCACACCGGGGAGCTGTTTTTT; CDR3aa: CASSPTPGQEHTGELFF
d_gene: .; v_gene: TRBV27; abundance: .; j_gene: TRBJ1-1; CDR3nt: TGTGCCAGCAGTTTCAGAGTGGGCACTGAAGCTTTCTTT; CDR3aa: CASSFRVGTEAFF
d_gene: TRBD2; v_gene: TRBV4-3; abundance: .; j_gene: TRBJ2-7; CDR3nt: TGCGCCAGCAGCCAAGAGGCGGGAGTGGGCGAGCAGTACTTC; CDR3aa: CASSQEAGVGEQYF
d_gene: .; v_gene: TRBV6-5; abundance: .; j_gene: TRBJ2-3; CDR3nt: TGTGCCAGCAGTACGTCCGACACGCAGTATTTT; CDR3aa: CASSTSDTQYF
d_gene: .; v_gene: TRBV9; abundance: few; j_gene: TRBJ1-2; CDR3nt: TGTGCCAGCAGCGACGATGCAGGGTATGGCTACACCTTC; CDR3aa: CASSDDAGYGYTF
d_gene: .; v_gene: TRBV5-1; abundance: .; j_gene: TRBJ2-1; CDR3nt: TGCGCCAGCAGCTCCTCCGACCGGAATCCTTACAATGAGCAGTTCTTC; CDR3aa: CASSSSDRNPYNEQFF
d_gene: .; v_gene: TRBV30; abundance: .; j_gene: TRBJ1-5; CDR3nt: TGTGCCTGGAGGGACGGGGCCAGCAATCAGCCCCAGCATTTT; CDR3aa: CAWRDGASNQPQHF
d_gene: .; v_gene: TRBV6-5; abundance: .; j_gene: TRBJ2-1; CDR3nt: TGTGCCAGCAGTTACCCACGAGGAGAGCAGTTCTTC; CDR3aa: CASSYPRGEQFF
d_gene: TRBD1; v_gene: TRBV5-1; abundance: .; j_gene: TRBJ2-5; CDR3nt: TGCGCCAGCAGCTTATTGGGGACAGACCAAGAGACCCAGTACTTC; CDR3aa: CASSLLGTDQETQYF